These 4 T cell receptor beta chains were all obtained from the same sample, sequenced in a study of T cell changes during pregnancy in multiple sclerosis. TCRdb's copy holds only in-frame clones and misses some; the assay was immunoSEQ multiplex PCR. The table records about 84,000 clones, about 94% of them present only once. The sample consisted of peripheral blood, taken in the second trimester of pregnancy. The origin of the receptors is a female donor in good health, enrolled as a control in a pregnancy study.

The chain is built from TRBV5-4 and TRBJ1-3; a possible D gene is TRBD1 (6 bases). CDR1 is SGHNT, CDR2 YYREEE, per germline (reference sequence). The CDR3 is 15 residues long. Trimming took off 0 bases at V and 2 bases at J, with 9 bases between the two ends. The CDR3 nucleotides read TGTGCCAGCAGCTTGGACGGGGGGCCTGGAAACACCATATATTTT. Translation gives CASSLDGGPGNTIYF.

CDR3 nucleotides: TGTGCCAGCAGTTCCAGGGGGCGAGCTAACTATGGCTACACCTTC. Residues: CASSSRGRANYGYTF. V usage is TRBV7-2 and J usage is TRBJ1-2, with 8 bases matching TRBD1. In germline, CDR1 is SGHTA, CDR2 FQGNSA. The CDR3 extends over 15 amino acids. With V trimmed by 6 bases and J by 0 bases, 6 bases remained unmatched.

The chain combines TRBV5-1 with TRBJ2-7, with TRBD1 as a possible D gene (6 bases). The V and J ends lost 5 bases and 3 bases respectively, with 9 bases between them. The germline V gene encodes CDR1 SGHRS and CDR2 YFSETQ. The length of the CDR3 is 12 residues. The CDR3 DNA reads as TGCGCCAGCAGAGTGGACAGCTACGAGCAGTACTTC. Translated: CASRVDSYEQYF.

This sequence joins TRBV10-3 and TRBJ2-7, with 10 nucleotides matching TRBD1. The CDR3 is made up of 14 amino acids. The ends lost 6 bases at V and 3 bases at J; junction bases unmatched: 5. Germline loops: CDR1 ENHRY, CDR2 SYGVKD. The CDR3 DNA reads as TGTGCCATCAGGGGACAGGGGTTAAGCTACGAGCAGTACTTC. Amino acid sequence: CAIRGQGLSYEQYF.